This is a list of T cell receptor beta chains from one sample in a study of circulating CD8 cells and anti-PD-1 response in melanoma. TCRdb ran MiXCR on the reads and lists one entry per CDR3 protein. Among approximately 1,800 distinct CDR3 sequences listed, 7.4% were seen once. The starting material was CD8+ T cells from PBMCs, obtained at baseline or after one month of anti-PD-1 therapy (not recorded which). These receptor sequences come from a human donor with melanoma. Each CDR3 is given with its conserved first and last residue. The D gene is left open where the match is weak. Clone size, where shown, is once, few, many, or a class for clones that have expanded.

TRBJ1-2	-	medium-sized	TRBV2	CASRPIPPDGYTF	TGTGCCAGCAGACCTATTCCACCTGATGGCTACACCTTC
TRBJ2-1	-	medium-sized	TRBV28	CASNRATGQFF	TGTGCCAGCAACAGGGCCACGGGGCAGTTCTTC
TRBJ2-3	TRBD1	medium-sized	TRBV25-1	CASSVRTGVYTDTQYF	TGTGCCAGCAGTGTAAGGACAGGGGTCTACACAGATACGCAGTATTTT
TRBJ1-1	-	-	TRBV19	CASSLHREAFF	TGTGCCAGTAGTCTGCACAGAGAAGCTTTCTTT
TRBJ1-2	TRBD1	large	TRBV29-1	CSVEAAGGAGSYGYTF	TGCAGCGTTGAGGCGGCAGGGGGCGCGGGATCCTATGGCTACACCTTC
TRBJ1-4	-	medium-sized	TRBV7-3	CASSTHRATNEKLFF	TGTGCCAGCAGCACCCACAGAGCGACTAATGAAAAACTGTTTTTT
TRBJ2-5	-	medium-sized	TRBV18	CASSPPPETQYF	TGTGCCAGCTCACCACCGCCAGAGACCCAGTACTTC
TRBJ2-7	-	medium-sized	TRBV25-1	CASSGGYYEQYF	TGTGCCAGCAGCGGCGGGTATTACGAGCAGTACTTC
TRBJ1-1	-	medium-sized	TRBV19	CASTRRLGVEAFF	TGTGCCAGTACCCGCCGATTAGGAGTTGAAGCTTTCTTT
TRBJ1-1	-	medium-sized	TRBV9	CASSPRWGLSEAFF	TGTGCCAGCAGCCCTAGGTGGGGCTTATCTGAAGCTTTCTTT
TRBJ2-3	-	medium-sized	TRBV27	CASSFSQSGRDTQYF	TGTGCCAGCAGTTTTAGCCAGTCAGGTCGAGATACGCAGTATTTT
TRBJ1-1	-	medium-sized	TRBV19	CASTLGGTEAFF	TGTGCCAGTACCCTGGGGGGCACTGAAGCTTTCTTT
TRBJ2-5	-	medium-sized	TRBV4-3	CASSQASAKGETQYF	TGCGCCAGCAGCCAGGCAAGCGCGAAGGGCGAGACCCAGTACTTC
TRBJ1-1	-	large	TRBV19	CASQDGTNTEAFF	TGTGCCAGTCAGGACGGTACGAACACTGAAGCTTTCTTT
TRBJ1-1	-	medium-sized	TRBV27	CASSLEGDDLGTEAFF	TGTGCCAGCAGTCTAGAGGGGGACGACCTTGGCACTGAAGCTTTCTTT
TRBJ1-2	TRBD1	medium-sized	TRBV27	CASSPGQGLVYGYTF	TGTGCCAGCAGTCCGGGACAGGGGTTGGTCTATGGCTACACCTTC
TRBJ1-5	TRBD1	medium-sized	TRBV24-1	CATSDSDRDQPQHF	TGTGCCACCAGTGATTCGGACAGGGATCAGCCCCAGCATTTT
TRBJ1-5	-	medium-sized	TRBV7-2	CASSLVITLDQPQHF	TGTGCCAGCAGCTTAGTAATCACCCTGGATCAGCCCCAGCATTTT
TRBJ2-7	TRBD1	large	TRBV28	CASGDRDRGPEQYF	TGTGCCAGCGGGGACCGGGACAGGGGGCCTGAGCAGTACTTC
TRBJ2-1	-	medium-sized	TRBV14	CASSQATRRLNEQFF	TGTGCCAGCAGCCAAGCCACACGACGCCTTAATGAGCAGTTCTTC
TRBJ1-1	-	medium-sized	TRBV19	CASSIIGSTEAFF	TGTGCCAGTAGTATAATTGGGAGCACTGAAGCTTTCTTT
TRBJ1-1	TRBD1	-	TRBV29-1	CSVEDRGNRGAFF	TGCAGCGTCGAGGACAGGGGGAATCGTGGGGCTTTCTTT
TRBJ1-1	-	medium-sized	TRBV29-1	CSVVRQNTEAFF	TGCAGCGTTGTTAGGCAGAACACTGAAGCTTTCTTT
TRBJ1-5	-	medium-sized	TRBV6-1	CATRGLLNQPQHF	TGTGCCACCAGGGGTCTCCTTAATCAGCCCCAGCATTTT
TRBJ2-7	-	medium-sized	TRBV6-1	CASSEVVREQYF	TGTGCCAGCAGTGAAGTGGTCCGGGAGCAGTACTTC
TRBJ2-1	-	few	TRBV6-4	CASSVLPGDEQFF	TGTGCCAGCAGTGTACTACCGGGGGATGAGCAGTTCTTC
TRBJ2-7	TRBD1	medium-sized	TRBV28	CASHRGVEQYF	TGTGCCAGCCACAGGGGTGTCGAGCAGTACTTC
TRBJ1-6	-	medium-sized	TRBV7-3	CASSLFRGDNSPLHF	TGTGCCAGCAGCTTATTCAGGGGTGATAATTCACCCCTCCACTTT
TRBJ2-3	-	-	TRBV12-3/TRBV12-4	CASSSSETDTQYF	TGTGCCAGCAGTTCAAGCGAAACAGATACGCAGTATTTT
TRBJ2-3	TRBD1	medium-sized	TRBV28	CASRGQGASTDTQYF	TGTGCCAGCAGGGGACAGGGGGCGAGCACAGATACGCAGTATTTT
TRBJ2-6	-	medium-sized	TRBV9	CASSAPDFGANVLTF	TGTGCCAGCAGCGCGCCTGACTTTGGGGCCAACGTCCTGACTTTC
TRBJ1-2	-	medium-sized	TRBV9	CASRDRIYGYTF	TGTGCCAGCAGGGACAGAATCTATGGCTACACCTTC
TRBJ1-5	TRBD1	medium-sized	TRBV6-5	CASSYGRGEQPQHF	TGTGCCAGCAGTTACGGCAGGGGGGAACAGCCCCAGCATTTT
TRBJ2-1	-	medium-sized	TRBV7-9	CASSATDGGAEQFF	TGTGCCAGCAGCGCCACGGATGGAGGGGCTGAGCAGTTCTTC
TRBJ2-2	TRBD2	medium-sized	TRBV7-8	CASSLTTSGGPGELFF	TGTGCCAGCAGCTTAACGACTAGCGGGGGGCCCGGGGAGCTGTTTTTT
TRBJ2-7	-	medium-sized	TRBV29-1	CSVETEGEQYF	TGCAGCGTTGAGACCGAGGGTGAGCAGTACTTC
TRBJ2-4	TRBD2	medium-sized	TRBV28	CASSSSSGLAKNIQYF	TGTGCCAGCAGTTCCTCTAGCGGGCTAGCCAAAAACATTCAGTACTTC
TRBJ1-2	TRBD1	-	TRBV29-1	CSVEGQPNYGYTF	TGCAGCGTTGAGGGACAGCCGAACTATGGCTACACCTTC
TRBJ2-5	-	medium-sized	TRBV19	CASAKGETQYF	TGTGCCAGTGCAAAGGGGGAGACCCAGTACTTC
TRBJ2-3	-	-	TRBV28	CASTQPPWGSSTDTQYF	TGTGCCAGCACCCAGCCGCCATGGGGGTCTAGCACAGATACGCAGTATTTT
TRBJ2-4	-	few	TRBV2	CASSEVEGAGKNIRYF	TGTGCCAGCAGTGAGGTGGAGGGGGCAGGCAAAAACATTCGGTACTTC
TRBJ2-1	-	-	TRBV19	CASSIALTDNEQFF	TGTGCCAGTAGTATAGCGTTGACCGACAATGAGCAGTTCTTC
TRBJ1-4	-	medium-sized	TRBV6-5	CASSYHMGAYEKLFF	TGTGCCAGCAGTTATCATATGGGGGCGTATGAAAAACTGTTTTTT
TRBJ1-2	TRBD1	large	TRBV24-1	CATRDSSNYGYTF	TGTGCCACTAGGGACAGTTCTAACTATGGCTACACCTTC
TRBJ1-1	-	medium-sized	TRBV7-2	CASSAFRGANTEAFF	TGTGCCAGCAGCGCTTTCAGGGGCGCGAACACTGAAGCTTTCTTT
TRBJ2-1	TRBD2	medium-sized	TRBV28	CASSSLAGPYNEQFF	TGTGCCAGCAGTTCTCTAGCGGGCCCTTACAATGAGCAGTTCTTC
TRBJ2-7	-	medium-sized	TRBV5-6	CASSPSTLYEQYF	TGTGCCAGCAGCCCTTCGACACTATACGAGCAGTACTTC
TRBJ1-5	-	medium-sized	TRBV19	CASTPKRGNQPQHF	TGTGCCAGTACTCCCAAGCGGGGCAATCAGCCCCAGCATTTT
TRBJ1-6	-	medium-sized	TRBV15	CATSKQGYNSPLHF	TGTGCCACCTCCAAACAGGGTTATAATTCACCCCTCCACTTT
TRBJ1-1	TRBD1	medium-sized	TRBV2	CASRGITGANTEAFF	TGTGCCAGCAGGGGAATCACAGGGGCGAACACTGAAGCTTTCTTT
TRBJ2-1	-	large	TRBV27	CASSSNLEPYNEQFF	TGTGCCAGCAGTTCGAATCTAGAACCCTACAATGAGCAGTTCTTC
TRBJ2-1	TRBD2	medium-sized	TRBV19	CASRQASGSLNEQFF	TGTGCCAGTAGGCAAGCTAGCGGGAGTTTAAATGAGCAGTTCTTC
TRBJ2-7	TRBD1	medium-sized	TRBV7-6	CASSSGTDSYEQYF	TGTGCCAGCAGCTCCGGGACAGACTCCTATGAGCAGTACTTC
TRBJ1-4	-	medium-sized	TRBV27	CASSFVAATKKLFF	TGTGCCAGCAGTTTTGTAGCCGCGACTAAAAAACTGTTTTTT
TRBJ1-5	TRBD1	-	TRBV9	CACSPGQGGQPRHF	TGTGCCTGCAGCCCGGGACAGGGCGGGCAGCCCCGGCATTTT
TRBJ2-2	TRBD2	medium-sized	TRBV11-2	CASSPRTSGRILWAGELFF	TGTGCCAGCAGCCCTCGGACTAGCGGGAGGATTTTATGGGCCGGGGAGCTGTTTTTT
TRBJ2-7	TRBD1	medium-sized	TRBV7-9	CASSQGTGGFEQYF	TGTGCCAGCTCCCAAGGGACAGGGGGCTTCGAGCAGTACTTC